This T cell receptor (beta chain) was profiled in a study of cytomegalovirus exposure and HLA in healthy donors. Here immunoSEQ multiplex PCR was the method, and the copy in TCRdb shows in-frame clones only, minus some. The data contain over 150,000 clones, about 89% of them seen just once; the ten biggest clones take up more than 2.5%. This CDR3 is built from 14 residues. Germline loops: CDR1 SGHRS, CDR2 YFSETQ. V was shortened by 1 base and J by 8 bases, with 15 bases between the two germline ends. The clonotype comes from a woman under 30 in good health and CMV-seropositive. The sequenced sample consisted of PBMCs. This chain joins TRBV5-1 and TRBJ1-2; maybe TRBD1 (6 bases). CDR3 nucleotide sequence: TGCGCCAGCAGCTTGAGTGGGGGCAGTCCCGGCTACACCTTC. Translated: CASSLSGGSPGYTF.